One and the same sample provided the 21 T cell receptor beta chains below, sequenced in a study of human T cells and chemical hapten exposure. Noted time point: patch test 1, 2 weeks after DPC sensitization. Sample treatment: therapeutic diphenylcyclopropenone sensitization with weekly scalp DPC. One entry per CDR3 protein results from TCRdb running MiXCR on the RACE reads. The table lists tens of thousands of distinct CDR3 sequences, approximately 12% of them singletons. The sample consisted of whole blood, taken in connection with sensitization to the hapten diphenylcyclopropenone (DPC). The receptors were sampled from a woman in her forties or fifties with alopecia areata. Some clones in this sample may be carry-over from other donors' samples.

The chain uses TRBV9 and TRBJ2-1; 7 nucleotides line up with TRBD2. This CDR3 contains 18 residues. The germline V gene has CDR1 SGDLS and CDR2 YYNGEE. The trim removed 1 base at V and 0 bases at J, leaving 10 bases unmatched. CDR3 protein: CASSVTSEIANSYNEQFF. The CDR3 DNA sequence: TGTGCCAGCAGCGTAACTAGCGAGATAGCTAACTCCTACAATGAGCAGTTCTTC.

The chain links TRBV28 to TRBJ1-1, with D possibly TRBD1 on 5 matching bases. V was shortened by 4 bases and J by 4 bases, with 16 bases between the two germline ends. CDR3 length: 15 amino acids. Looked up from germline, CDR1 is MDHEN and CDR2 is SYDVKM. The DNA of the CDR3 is TGTGCCAGCAGTTCTTGGGGGGACGGGGTCACTGAAGCTTTCTTT. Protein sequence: CASSSWGDGVTEAFF.

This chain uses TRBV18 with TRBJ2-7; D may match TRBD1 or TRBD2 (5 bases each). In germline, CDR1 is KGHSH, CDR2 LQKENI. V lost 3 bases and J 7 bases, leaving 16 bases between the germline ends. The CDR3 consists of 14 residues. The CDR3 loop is CASSPVQGSGEQYF. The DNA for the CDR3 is TGTGCCAGCTCACCCGTCCAGGGCTCGGGGGAGCAGTACTTC.

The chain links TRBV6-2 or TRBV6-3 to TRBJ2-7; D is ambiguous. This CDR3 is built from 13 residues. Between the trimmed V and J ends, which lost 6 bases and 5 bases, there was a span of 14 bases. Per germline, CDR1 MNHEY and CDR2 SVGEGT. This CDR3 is CASSPADRHEQYF. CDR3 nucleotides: TGTGCCAGCAGCCCAGCAGACCGCCACGAGCAGTACTTC.

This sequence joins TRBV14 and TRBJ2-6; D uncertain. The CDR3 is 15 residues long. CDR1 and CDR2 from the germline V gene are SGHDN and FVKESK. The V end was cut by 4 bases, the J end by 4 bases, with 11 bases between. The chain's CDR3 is CASSRKGYGANVLTF. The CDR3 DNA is TGTGCCAGCAGCCGAAAAGGGTACGGGGCCAACGTCCTGACTTTC.

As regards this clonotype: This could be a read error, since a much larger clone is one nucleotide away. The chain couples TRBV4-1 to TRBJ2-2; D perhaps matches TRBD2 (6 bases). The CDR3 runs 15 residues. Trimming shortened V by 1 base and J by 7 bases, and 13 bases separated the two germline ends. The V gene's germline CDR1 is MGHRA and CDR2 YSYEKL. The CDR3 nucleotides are TGCGCCAGCAGCCAAGGGGTAGCGGCGTGCGGGGAGCTGTTTTTT. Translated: CASSQGVAACGELFF.

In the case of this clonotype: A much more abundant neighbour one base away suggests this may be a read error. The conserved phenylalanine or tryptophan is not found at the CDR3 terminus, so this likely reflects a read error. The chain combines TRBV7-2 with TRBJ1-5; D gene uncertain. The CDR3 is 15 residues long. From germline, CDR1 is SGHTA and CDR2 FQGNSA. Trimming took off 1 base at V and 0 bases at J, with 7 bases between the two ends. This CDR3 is CASSLGQNSNQPQHY. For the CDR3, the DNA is TGTGCCAGCAGCTTAGGACAAAATAGCAATCAGCCCCAGCATTAT.

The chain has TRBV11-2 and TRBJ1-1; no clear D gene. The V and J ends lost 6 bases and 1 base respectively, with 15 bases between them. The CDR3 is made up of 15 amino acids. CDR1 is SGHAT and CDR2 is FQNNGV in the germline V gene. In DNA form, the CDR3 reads TGTGCCAGCAGTGTTTCCCGACTCCAGAACACTGAAGCTTTCTTT. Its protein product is CASSVSRLQNTEAFF. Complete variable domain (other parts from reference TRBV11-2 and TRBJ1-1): EAGVAQSPRYKIIEKRQSVAFWCNPISGHATLYWYQQILGQGPKLLIQFQNNGVVDDSQLPKDRFSAERLKGVDSTLKIQPAKLEDSAVYLCASSVSRLQNTEAFFGQGTRLTVV.

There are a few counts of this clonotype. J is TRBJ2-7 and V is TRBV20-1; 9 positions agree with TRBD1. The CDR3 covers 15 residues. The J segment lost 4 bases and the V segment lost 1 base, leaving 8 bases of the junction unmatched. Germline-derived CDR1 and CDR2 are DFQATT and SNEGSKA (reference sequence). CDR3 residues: CSARVLGTGIYEQYF. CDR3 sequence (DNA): TGCAGTGCTAGAGTGTTAGGGACAGGGATTTACGAGCAGTACTTC.

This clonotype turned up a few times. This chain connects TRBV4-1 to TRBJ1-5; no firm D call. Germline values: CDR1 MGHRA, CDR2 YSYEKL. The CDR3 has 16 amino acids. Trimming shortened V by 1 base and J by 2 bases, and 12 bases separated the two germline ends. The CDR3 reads CASSQVPPGGNQPQHF. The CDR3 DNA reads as TGCGCCAGCAGCCAAGTACCCCCCGGTGGCAATCAGCCCCAGCATTTT.

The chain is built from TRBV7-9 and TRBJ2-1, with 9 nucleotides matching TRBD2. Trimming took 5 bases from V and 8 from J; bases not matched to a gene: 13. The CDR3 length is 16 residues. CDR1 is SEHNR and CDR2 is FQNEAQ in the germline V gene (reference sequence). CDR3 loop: CASSQWSGRKRDEQFF. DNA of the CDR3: TGTGCCAGCAGCCAATGGAGCGGGAGGAAAAGGGATGAGCAGTTCTTC.

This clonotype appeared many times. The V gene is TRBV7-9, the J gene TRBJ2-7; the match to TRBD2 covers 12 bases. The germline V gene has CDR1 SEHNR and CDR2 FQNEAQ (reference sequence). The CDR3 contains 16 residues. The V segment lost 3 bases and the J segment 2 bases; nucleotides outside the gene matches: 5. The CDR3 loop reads CASSFKLAGGAYEQYF. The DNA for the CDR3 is TGTGCCAGCAGCTTTAAACTAGCGGGAGGAGCCTACGAGCAGTACTTC.

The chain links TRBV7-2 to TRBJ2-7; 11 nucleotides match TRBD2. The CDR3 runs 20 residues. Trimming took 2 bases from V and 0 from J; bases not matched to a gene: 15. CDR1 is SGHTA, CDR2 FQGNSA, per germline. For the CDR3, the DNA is TGTGCCAGCAGCTTAACCGTTAACCCTACTAGCGGGGGCCGCTCCTACGAGCAGTACTTC. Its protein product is CASSLTVNPTSGGRSYEQYF.

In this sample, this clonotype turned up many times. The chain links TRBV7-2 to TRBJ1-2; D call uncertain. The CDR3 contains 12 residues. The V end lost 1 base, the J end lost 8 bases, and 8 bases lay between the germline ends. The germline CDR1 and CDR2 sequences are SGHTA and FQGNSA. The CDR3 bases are TGTGCCAGCAGCTTAGGGCTGGGGGGCTACACCTTC. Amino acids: CASSLGLGGYTF.

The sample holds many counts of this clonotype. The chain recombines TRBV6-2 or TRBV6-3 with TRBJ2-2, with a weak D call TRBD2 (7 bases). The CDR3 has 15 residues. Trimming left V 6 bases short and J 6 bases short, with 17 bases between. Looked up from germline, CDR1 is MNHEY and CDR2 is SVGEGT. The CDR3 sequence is CASRYTVGGPGELFF. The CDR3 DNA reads TGTGCCAGCAGATATACAGTCGGGGGGCCCGGGGAGCTGTTTTTT.

The DNA of the CDR3 is TGTGCCACTTCAACGCGTTCCGGGACAGTTAACACTGAAGCTTTCTTT. This codes for CATSTRSGTVNTEAFF. The J gene is TRBJ1-1, the V gene TRBV10-3; TRBD1 matches at 7 bases. Germline V lookup: CDR1 ENHRY, CDR2 SYGVKD. J gave up 2 bases and V 10 bases, and 16 bases lay outside the gene matches. The CDR3 consists of 16 residues.

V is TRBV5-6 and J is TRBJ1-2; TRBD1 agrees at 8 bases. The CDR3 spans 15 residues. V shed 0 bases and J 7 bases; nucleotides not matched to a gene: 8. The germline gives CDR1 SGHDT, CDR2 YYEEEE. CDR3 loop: CASSLVSQGASGYTF. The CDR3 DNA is TGTGCCAGCAGCTTGGTGTCGCAGGGGGCGTCTGGCTACACCTTC. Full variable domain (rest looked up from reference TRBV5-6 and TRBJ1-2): DAGVTQSPTHLIKTRGQQVTLRCSPKSGHDTVSWYQQALGQGPQFIFQYYEEEERQRGNFPDRFSGHQFPNYSSELNVNALLLGDSALYLCASSLVSQGASGYTFGSGTRLTVV.

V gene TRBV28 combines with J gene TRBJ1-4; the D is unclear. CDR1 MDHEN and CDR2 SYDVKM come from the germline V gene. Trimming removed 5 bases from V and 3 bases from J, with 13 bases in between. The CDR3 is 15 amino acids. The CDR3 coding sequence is TGTGCCAGCAGTCAAAGAGGGAGGGCTAATGAAAAACTGTTTTTT. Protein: CASSQRGRANEKLFF.

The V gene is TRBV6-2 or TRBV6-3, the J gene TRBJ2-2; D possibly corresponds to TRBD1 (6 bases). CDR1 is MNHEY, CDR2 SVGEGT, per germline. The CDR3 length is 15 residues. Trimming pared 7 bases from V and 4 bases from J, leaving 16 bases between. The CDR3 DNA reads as TGTGCCAGCATTATCACAGGGATTGGCACCGGGGAGCTGTTTTTT. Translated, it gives CASIITGIGTGELFF.

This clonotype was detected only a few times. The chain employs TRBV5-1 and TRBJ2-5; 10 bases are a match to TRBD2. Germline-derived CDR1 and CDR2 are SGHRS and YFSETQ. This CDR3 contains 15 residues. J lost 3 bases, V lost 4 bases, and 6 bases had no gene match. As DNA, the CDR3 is TGCGCCAGCAGCCCTAGCGGGAGCCCTAAAGAGACCCAGTACTTC. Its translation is CASSPSGSPKETQYF.

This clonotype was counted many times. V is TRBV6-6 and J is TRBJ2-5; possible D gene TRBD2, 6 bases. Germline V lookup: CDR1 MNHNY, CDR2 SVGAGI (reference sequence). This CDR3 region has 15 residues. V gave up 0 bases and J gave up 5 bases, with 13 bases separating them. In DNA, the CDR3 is TGTGCCAGCAGTTACTCGGGGGGTCGGGAGGAGACCCAGTACTTC. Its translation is CASSYSGGREETQYF.